This passage covers 6 T cell receptor beta chains from one sample sequenced in a study of blood T cell repertoires in COVID-19. Generated by immunoSEQ multiplex PCR, the TCRdb table keeps only in-frame clones and is missing some. The sample holds about 240,000 clones, around 85% seen once. Sequences were obtained from peripheral blood. The origin of the receptors is a man in his fifties or sixties with COVID-19, enrolled during active disease.

This chain uses TRBV2 with TRBJ1-1, with D possibly TRBD1 on 5 matching bases. Trimming stripped 2 bases from V and 4 bases from J, with 8 bases between. Germline loops: CDR1 SNHLY, CDR2 FYNNEI. This CDR3 has 13 amino acids. The CDR3 is CASSEQGGTEAFF. DNA for the CDR3: TGTGCCAGCAGTGAACAGGGTGGCACTGAAGCTTTCTTT.

V and J are TRBV6-1 and TRBJ1-4; D is unresolved. V was shortened by 4 bases and J by 8 bases, with 20 bases between the two germline ends. The CDR3 is 16 residues long. Germline-derived CDR1 and CDR2 are MNHNS and SASEGT. The CDR3 DNA follows: TGTGCCAGCAGTGCCCAGGCCCTATCGGTTCGGGAAAAACTGTTTTTT. As protein: CASSAQALSVREKLFF.

The chain's CDR3 is CASSPGLLNTEAFF. CDR3 nucleotide sequence: TGCGCCAGCAGCCCGGGACTCCTGAACACTGAAGCTTTCTTT. The chain uses TRBV4-3 and TRBJ1-1; a possible D gene is TRBD1 (5 bases). Trimming took off 4 bases at V and 0 bases at J, with 9 bases between the two ends. The CDR3 runs 14 residues. The germline V gene encodes CDR1 LGHNA and CDR2 YSLEER.

CDR3 coding DNA: TGTGCCAGCAGTTACGGGGACAGGGGGAGGCCCCTCCACTTT. Its translation is CASSYGDRGRPLHF. This rearrangement joins TRBV6-5 to TRBJ1-6; 11 nucleotides agree with TRBD1. The CDR3 is 14 residues long. Looked up from germline, CDR1 is MNHEY and CDR2 is SVGAGI. V lost 2 bases, J lost 13 bases, and 4 bases stayed unmatched.

The CDR3 protein is CASSPSSGAVEQFF. For the CDR3, the DNA is TGTGCCAGCTCACCATCCAGCGGGGCCGTTGAGCAGTTCTTC. The chain carries TRBV18 and TRBJ2-1; 7 positions agree with TRBD2. V lost 2 bases and J lost 9; bases outside the gene matches: 7. In germline, CDR1 is KGHSH, CDR2 LQKENI. The CDR3 is 14 amino acids.

The CDR3 nucleotides are TGTGCCAGCACCCCCCAGGGAACAGATACGCAGTATTTT. This translates into CASTPQGTDTQYF. The chain couples TRBV28 to TRBJ2-3, with D perhaps matching TRBD1 (5 bases). The V gene's germline CDR1 is MDHEN and CDR2 SYDVKM. This CDR3 region has 13 residues. Between the trimmed V and J ends, which lost 7 bases and 3 bases, there was a span of 11 bases.